This record looks at one TCR beta chain sequence and its context. Its target is not known. This sample is part of a study of OX40 agonist ivuxolimab in advanced cancers. On the study more broadly: Ivuxolimab, an antibody that agonizes OX40 (CD134), was administered to the patients.

The table came from immunoSEQ multiplex PCR; TCRdb's copy has only in-frame clones and leaves some out. The repertoire consists of approximately 61,000 clones, with under 90% occurring once and the leading ten covering 1.2%. Study-wide findings and caveats: The study found among the lowest clonal expansion in partial responders at 0.1-3.0 mg/kg.

Germline values: CDR1 SGDLS, CDR2 YYNGEE. The V gene end was trimmed by 4 bases and the J gene end by 5 bases; junction bases not matched to a gene: 6. The CDR3 contains 14 residues. The J gene is TRBJ2-1, the V gene TRBV9; the match to TRBD2 covers 7 bases. The sequencing used CD4+ or CD8+ T cells sorted from blood, collected in a trial of the OX40 agonist ivuxolimab. The TCR originated in an adult with an advanced solid tumor such as melanoma, head and neck, liver or kidney cancer. In DNA, the CDR3 is TGTGCCAGCAGCACCCCGGGACTAAACAATGAGCAGTTCTTC. As protein: CASSTPGLNNEQFF.